Listed below are T cell receptor beta chains from one sample, sequenced in a study of breast tumors, draining lymph nodes, adjacent tissues. TCRdb re-analysed the multiplex PCR reads in MiXCR, keeping a single row per CDR3 protein. There are about 130,000 distinct CDR3 sequences in the sample; over 20% occur only once, and 2% to 2.5% lies in the top ten. Sequenced: axillary lymph node tissue. These receptor sequences come from a female donor with breast cancer. Some clones in this sample may be carry-over from other donors' samples. Each CDR3 is given with its conserved first and last residue. Each record gives: V gene, D gene, J gene, clone size, CDR3 protein, CDR3 DNA. D genes are given only for firm matches. For some rows the clone size is stated as once, few or many, or as a class when expanded; others skip it.

>TRBV28|.|TRBJ1-6|many
CASSSGVRGSPLHF
TGTGCCAGCAGTTCCGGGGTGAGGGGTTCACCCCTCCACTTT
>TRBV29-1|.|TRBJ2-3|many
CSVSRDTDTQYF
TGCAGCGTTTCCAGGGACACAGATACGCAGTATTTT
>TRBV20-1|TRBD1|TRBJ1-3|many
CSARTGGTGNTIYF
TGCAGTGCCAGGACAGGGGGCACAGGAAACACCATATATTTT
>TRBV11-2|.|TRBJ1-2|many
CASSFQGQGGYTF
TGTGCCAGCAGCTTCCAGGGGCAGGGTGGCTACACCTTC
>TRBV5-1|TRBD1|TRBJ1-1|.
CASSPTGQGDPEAFF
TGCGCCAGCAGCCCTACGGGACAGGGTGACCCTGAAGCTTTCTTT
>TRBV28|TRBD1|TRBJ1-3|.
CASTSAGGSGNTTYF
TGTGCCAGCACCTCAGCAGGGGGCTCTGGAAACACCACATATTTT
>TRBV28|TRBD2|TRBJ2-4|.
CATNDVAGGVNIQYF
TGTGCCACCAACGATGTAGCGGGAGGGGTAAACATTCAGTACTTC
>TRBV15|.|TRBJ1-3|many
CATSQRPTAGNTIYF
TGTGCCACCAGCCAGAGGCCTACAGCTGGAAACACCATATATTTT
>TRBV5-6|.|TRBJ2-6|.
CASSLVGTGANVLTF
TGTGCCAGCAGCTTGGTCGGTACTGGGGCCAACGTCCTGACTTTC
>TRBV3-1|.|TRBJ1-6|many
CASSQRTSYNSPLHF
TGTGCCAGCAGCCAACGGACCTCCTATAATTCACCCCTCCACTTT
>TRBV7-9|TRBD1|TRBJ1-2|many
CASSLNQGAIYGYTF
TGTGCCAGCAGCTTAAACCAGGGGGCAATCTATGGCTACACCTTC
>TRBV7-9|.|TRBJ2-6|few
CASSLPDRIIDSGANVLTF
TGTGCCAGCAGCTTACCCGACAGAATTATTGACTCTGGGGCCAACGTCCTGACTTTC
>TRBV20-1|.|TRBJ2-7|many
CSARSLRWEQYF
TGCAGTGCTAGGTCCCTGAGGTGGGAGCAGTACTTC
>TRBV28|.|TRBJ2-7|.
CASSLGGDWRYRNEQYF
TGTGCCAGCAGTTTAGGGGGAGATTGGCGATATCGGAACGAGCAGTACTTC
>TRBV6-5|TRBD2|TRBJ2-1|few
CASRSLLSGKTYNEQFF
TGTGCCAGCAGGTCCTTATTGAGCGGGAAAACCTACAATGAGCAGTTCTTC
>TRBV11-2|.|TRBJ2-2|many
CASSLVGGRRTGELFF
TGTGCCAGCAGCTTAGTCGGCGGACGGAGGACCGGGGAGCTGTTTTTT
>TRBV4-2|.|TRBJ1-3|many
CASSHTKGISGNTIYF
TGTGCCAGCAGCCACACTAAGGGGATTTCTGGAAACACCATATATTTT